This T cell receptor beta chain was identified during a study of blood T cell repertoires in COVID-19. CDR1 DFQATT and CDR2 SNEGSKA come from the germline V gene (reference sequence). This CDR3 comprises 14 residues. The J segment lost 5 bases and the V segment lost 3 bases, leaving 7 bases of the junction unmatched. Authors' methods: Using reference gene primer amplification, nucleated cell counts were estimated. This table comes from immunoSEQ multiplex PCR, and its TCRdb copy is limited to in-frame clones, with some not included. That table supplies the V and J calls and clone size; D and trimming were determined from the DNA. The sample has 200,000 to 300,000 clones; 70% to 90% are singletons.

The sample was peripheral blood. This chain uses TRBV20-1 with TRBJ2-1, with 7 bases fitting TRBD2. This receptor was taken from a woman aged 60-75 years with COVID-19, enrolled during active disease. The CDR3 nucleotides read TGCAGTGCTAGTCAGACCGGGAGGAACAATGAGCAGTTCTTC. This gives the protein CSASQTGRNNEQFF.